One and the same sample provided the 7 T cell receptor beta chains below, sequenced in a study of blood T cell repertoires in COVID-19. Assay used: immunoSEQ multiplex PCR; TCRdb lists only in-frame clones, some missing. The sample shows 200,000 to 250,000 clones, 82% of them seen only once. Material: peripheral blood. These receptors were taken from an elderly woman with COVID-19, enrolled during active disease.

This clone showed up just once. CDR3 loop: CASSQEWQGNGYTF. DNA for the CDR3: TGTGCCAGCAGCCAAGAGTGGCAGGGCAATGGCTACACCTTC. J is TRBJ1-2 and V is TRBV3-1 (or the pseudogene TRBV3-2); possibly TRBD1 for D (5 bases). The CDR3 consists of 14 residues. The ends were cut back, 0 bases at V and 6 bases at J, with 11 bases in the middle. From germline, CDR1 is LGHDT and CDR2 YNNKEL (reference sequence).

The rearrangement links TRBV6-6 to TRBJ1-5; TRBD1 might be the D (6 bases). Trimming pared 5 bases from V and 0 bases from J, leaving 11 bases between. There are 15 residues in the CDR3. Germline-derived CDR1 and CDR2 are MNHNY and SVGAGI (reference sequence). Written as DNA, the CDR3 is TGTGCCAGCAGTCTACAGGGAGATAGCAATCAGCCCCAGCATTTT. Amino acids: CASSLQGDSNQPQHF.

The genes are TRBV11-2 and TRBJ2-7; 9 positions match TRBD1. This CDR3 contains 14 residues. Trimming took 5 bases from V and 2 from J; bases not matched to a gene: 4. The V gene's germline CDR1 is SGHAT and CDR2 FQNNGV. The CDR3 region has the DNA TGTGCCAGCAGCCCTACAGGGGGCCCCTACGAGCAGTACTTC. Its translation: CASSPTGGPYEQYF.

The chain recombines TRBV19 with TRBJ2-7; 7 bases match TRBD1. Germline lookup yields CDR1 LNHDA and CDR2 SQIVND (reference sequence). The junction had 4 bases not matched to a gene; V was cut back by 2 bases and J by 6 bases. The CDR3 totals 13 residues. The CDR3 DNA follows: TGTGCCAGTAGTATAATACGACAGGGCGAGCAGTACTTC. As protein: CASSIIRQGEQYF.

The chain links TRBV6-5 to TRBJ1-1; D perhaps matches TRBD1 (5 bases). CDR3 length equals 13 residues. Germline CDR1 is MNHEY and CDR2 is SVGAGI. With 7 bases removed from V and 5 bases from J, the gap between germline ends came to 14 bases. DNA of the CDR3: TGTGCCAGCACCCCCCGGGGGGTGACTGAAGCTTTCTTT. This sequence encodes CASTPRGVTEAFF.

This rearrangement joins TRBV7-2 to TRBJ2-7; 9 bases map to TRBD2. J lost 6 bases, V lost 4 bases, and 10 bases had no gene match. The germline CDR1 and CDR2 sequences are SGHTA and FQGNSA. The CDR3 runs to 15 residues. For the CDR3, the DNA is TGTGCCAGCAGCTCCCGGCGGGGGGGGGCCTCCGAGCAGTACTTC. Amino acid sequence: CASSSRRGGASEQYF.

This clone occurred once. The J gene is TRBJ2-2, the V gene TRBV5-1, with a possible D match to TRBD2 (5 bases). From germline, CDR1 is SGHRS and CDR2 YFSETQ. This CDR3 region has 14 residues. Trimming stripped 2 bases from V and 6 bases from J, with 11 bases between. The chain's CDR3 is CASSFTSIAGELFF. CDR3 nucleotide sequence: TGCGCCAGCAGCTTCACTAGTATCGCCGGGGAGCTGTTTTTT. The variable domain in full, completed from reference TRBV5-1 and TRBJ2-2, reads KAGVTQTPRYLIKTRGQQVTLSCSPISGHRSVSWYQQTPGQGLQFLFEYFSETQRNKGNFPGRFSGRQFSNSRSEMNVSTLELGDSALYLCASSFTSIAGELFFGEGSRLTVL.